This entry features one TCR beta chain sequence. The antigen is undetermined. TCRdb keeps only in-frame clones here, not all; method: immunoSEQ multiplex PCR. The sample includes over 150,000 clones, under 95% seen only once; the top ten take approximately 1%. This sample was included in a study of T cell responses to AZD1222 COVID-19 vaccine. The V segment lost 2 bases and the J segment 1 base; nucleotides outside the gene matches: 9. Germline CDR1 and CDR2: SGDLS and YYNGEE. The CDR3 totals 16 residues. General observations from the study: Spike-specific TCR breadth rose after two AZD1222 doses, and depth rose as well. Reportedly, nearly half the spike-specific TCRs target unmutated variant regions.

The receptor comes from an adult who received the AZD1222 COVID-19 vaccine. Sequenced here: peripheral blood, sampled 28 days after the second AZD1222 dose. J is TRBJ2-7 and V is TRBV9, with TRBD1 matching over 7 bases. The CDR3 region has the DNA TGTGCCAGCAGCGTGACCCCGGACAGGACGTCCTACGAGCAGTACTTC. Encoded protein: CASSVTPDRTSYEQYF.